This passage covers 6 T cell receptor beta chains from one sample sequenced in a study of identifying expanded T cells in peripheral blood. Data came from immunoSEQ multiplex PCR; TCRdb stores just in-frame clones and leaves some out. The table shows 100,000 to 150,000 clones, with around 88% occurring only once. The sample taken for sequencing was blood. These receptors all stem from a person aged 18 to 70 in good health.

Note on this clone: At one boundary the junction diverges from the germline segment, which might be a read error. The CDR3 sequence is CASSQAPYQPSTDTQYF. Written as DNA, the CDR3 is TGTGCCAGCAGTCAAGCCCCATACCAGCCTAGCACAGATACGCAGTATTTT. The chain recombines TRBV14 with TRBJ2-3; D gene ambiguous. CDR1 is SGHDN and CDR2 is FVKESK in the germline V gene. This CDR3 has 17 amino acids.

The chain has TRBV5-1 and TRBJ1-5; the D gene is possibly TRBD1 (5 bases). This CDR3 contains 14 residues. The V gene lost 0 bases and the J gene lost 5 bases, with 9 bases spanning the gap. Germline CDR1 SGHRS, CDR2 YFSETQ. CDR3 loop: CASSLGDRDQPQHF. The CDR3 nucleotides are TGCGCCAGCAGCTTGGGGGACCGAGATCAGCCCCAGCATTTT.

The chain couples TRBV28 to TRBJ1-1; D unclear. Looked up from germline, CDR1 is MDHEN and CDR2 is SYDVKM. The V gene lost 6 bases and the J gene lost 7 bases, with 6 bases spanning the gap. This CDR3 region has 10 residues. The CDR3 loop is CASRQFEAFF. CDR3 bases: TGTGCCAGCAGACAGTTTGAAGCTTTCTTT.

The rearrangement links TRBV11-2 to TRBJ2-1; TRBD1 matches 8 bases. V lost 5 bases to trimming and J lost 7 bases; unmatched junction nucleotides: 10. This CDR3 is 15 amino acids long. Germline-derived CDR1 and CDR2 are SGHAT and FQNNGV. The CDR3 region has the DNA TGTGCCAGCAGCCCAGGACAGGGCGCCAGGAATGAGCAGTTCTTC. Encoded protein: CASSPGQGARNEQFF.

The chain couples TRBV7-9 to TRBJ1-1; 10 bases agree with TRBD1. Germline CDR1 is SEHNR and CDR2 is FQNEAQ (reference sequence). CDR3 length: 15 amino acids. Losses at the gene ends were 5 bases for V and 3 bases for J; bases not matched to a gene: 6. CDR3 coding DNA: TGTGCCAGCAGCCCGGGACAGGGGTTGGACACTGAAGCTTTCTTT. As protein: CASSPGQGLDTEAFF.

V and J are TRBV12-5 and TRBJ2-3, with TRBD2 as a possible D gene (6 bases). CDR3 size: 14 residues. Trimming took off 3 bases at V and 2 bases at J, with 9 bases between the two ends. The germline V gene has CDR1 LGHNT and CDR2 FRNRAP. The CDR3 DNA reads as TGTGCTAGTGGTTTTTCGGGGGACACAGATACGCAGTATTTT. It is translated as CASGFSGDTDTQYF.